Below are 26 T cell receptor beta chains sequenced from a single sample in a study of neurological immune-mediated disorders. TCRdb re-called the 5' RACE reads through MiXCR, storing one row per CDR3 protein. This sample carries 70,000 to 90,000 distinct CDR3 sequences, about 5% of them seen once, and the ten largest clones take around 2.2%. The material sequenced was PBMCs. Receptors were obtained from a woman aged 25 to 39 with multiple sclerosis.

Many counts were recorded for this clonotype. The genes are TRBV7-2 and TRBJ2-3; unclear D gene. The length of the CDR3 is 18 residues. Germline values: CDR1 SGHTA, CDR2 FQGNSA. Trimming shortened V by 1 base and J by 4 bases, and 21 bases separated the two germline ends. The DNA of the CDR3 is TGTGCCAGCAGCTTAGTAGGGCCAGTCGTGACAAACGCAGATACGCAGTATTTT. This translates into CASSLVGPVVTNADTQYF.

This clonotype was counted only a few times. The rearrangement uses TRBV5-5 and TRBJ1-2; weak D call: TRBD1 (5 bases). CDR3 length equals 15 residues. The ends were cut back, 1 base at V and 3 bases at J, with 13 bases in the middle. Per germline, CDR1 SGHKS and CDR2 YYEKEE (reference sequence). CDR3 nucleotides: TGTGCCAGCAGCTTGTTGCAGGGTAGGGACTATGGCTACACCTTC. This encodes CASSLLQGRDYGYTF.

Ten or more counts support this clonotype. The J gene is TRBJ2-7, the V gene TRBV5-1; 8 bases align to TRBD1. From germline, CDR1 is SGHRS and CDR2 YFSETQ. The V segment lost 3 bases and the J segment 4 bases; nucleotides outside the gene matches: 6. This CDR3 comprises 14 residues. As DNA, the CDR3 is TGCGCCAGCAGCTCCCGGACAGGGTGGTACGAGCAGTACTTC. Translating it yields CASSSRTGWYEQYF.

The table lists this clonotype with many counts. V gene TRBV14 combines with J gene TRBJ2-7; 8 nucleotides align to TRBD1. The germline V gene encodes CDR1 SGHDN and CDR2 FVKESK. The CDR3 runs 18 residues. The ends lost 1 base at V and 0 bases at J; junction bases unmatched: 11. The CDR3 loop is CASSQAGGGLPSSYEQYF. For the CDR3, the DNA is TGTGCCAGCAGCCAAGCAGGGGGCGGTTTGCCAAGCTCCTACGAGCAGTACTTC.

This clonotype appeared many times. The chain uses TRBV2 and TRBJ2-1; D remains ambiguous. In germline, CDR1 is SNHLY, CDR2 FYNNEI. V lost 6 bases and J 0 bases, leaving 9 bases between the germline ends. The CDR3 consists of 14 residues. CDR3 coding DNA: TGTGCCAGCAGGACTCCTAGCTCCTACAATGAGCAGTTCTTC. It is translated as CASRTPSSYNEQFF.

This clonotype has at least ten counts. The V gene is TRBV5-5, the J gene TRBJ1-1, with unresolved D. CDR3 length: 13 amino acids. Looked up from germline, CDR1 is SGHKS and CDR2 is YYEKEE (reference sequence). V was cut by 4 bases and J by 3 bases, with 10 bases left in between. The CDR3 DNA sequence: TGTGCCAGCAGCCGATATACCCACACTGAAGCTTTCTTT. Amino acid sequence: CASSRYTHTEAFF.

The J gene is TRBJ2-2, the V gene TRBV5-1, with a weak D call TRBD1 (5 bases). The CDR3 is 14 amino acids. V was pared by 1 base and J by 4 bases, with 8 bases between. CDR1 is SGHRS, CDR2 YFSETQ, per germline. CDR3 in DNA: TGCGCCAGCAGCTTGAAGGGGTCCACCGGGGAGCTGTTTTTT. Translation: CASSLKGSTGELFF.

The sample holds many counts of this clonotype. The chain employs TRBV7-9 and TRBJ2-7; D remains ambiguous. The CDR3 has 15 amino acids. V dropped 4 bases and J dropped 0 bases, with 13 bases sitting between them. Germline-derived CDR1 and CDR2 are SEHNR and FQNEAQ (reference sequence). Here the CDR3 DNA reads TGTGCCAGCAGCTCTACGGTAGCTTTCTCCTACGAGCAGTACTTC. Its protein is CASSSTVAFSYEQYF. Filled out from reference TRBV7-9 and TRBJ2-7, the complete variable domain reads DTGVSQNPRHKITKRGQNVTFRCDPISEHNRLYWYRQTLGQGPEFLTYFQNEAQLEKSRLLSDRFSAERPKGSFSTLEIQRTEQGDSAMYLCASSSTVAFSYEQYFGPGTRLTVT.

The CDR3 protein is CASSTSGGRGTEAFF. The CDR3 DNA is TGTGCCAGCAGCACCTCAGGGGGCCGGGGCACTGAAGCTTTCTTT. This chain joins TRBV7-9 and TRBJ1-1; 8 positions match TRBD1. The germline V gene has CDR1 SEHNR and CDR2 FQNEAQ (reference sequence). The J segment lost 4 bases and the V segment lost 5 bases, leaving 9 bases of the junction unmatched. This CDR3 is built from 15 residues.

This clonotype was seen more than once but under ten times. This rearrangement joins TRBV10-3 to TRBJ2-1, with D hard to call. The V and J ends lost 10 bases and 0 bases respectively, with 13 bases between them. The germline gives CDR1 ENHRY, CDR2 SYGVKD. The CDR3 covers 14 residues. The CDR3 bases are TGTGCCACCACTACTACAGACTCCTACAATGAGCAGTTCTTC. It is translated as CATTTTDSYNEQFF.

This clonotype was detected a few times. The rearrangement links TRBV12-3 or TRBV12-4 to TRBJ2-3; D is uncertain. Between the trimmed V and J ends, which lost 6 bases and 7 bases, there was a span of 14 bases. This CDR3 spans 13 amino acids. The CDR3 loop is CASRRPPWNTQYF. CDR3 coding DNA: TGTGCCAGCAGACGACCTCCGTGGAATACGCAGTATTTT.

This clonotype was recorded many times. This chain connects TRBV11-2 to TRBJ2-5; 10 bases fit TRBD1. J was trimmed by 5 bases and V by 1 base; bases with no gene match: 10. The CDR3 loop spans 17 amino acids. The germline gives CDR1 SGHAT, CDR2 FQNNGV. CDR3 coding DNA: TGTGCCAGCAGCTTAGGGGCTGCGACAGGGGGCTTGGAGACCCAGTACTTC. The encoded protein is CASSLGAATGGLETQYF. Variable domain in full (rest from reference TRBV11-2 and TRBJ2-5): EAGVAQSPRYKIIEKRQSVAFWCNPISGHATLYWYQQILGQGPKLLIQFQNNGVVDDSQLPKDRFSAERLKGVDSTLKIQPAKLEDSAVYLCASSLGAATGGLETQYFGPGTRLLVL.

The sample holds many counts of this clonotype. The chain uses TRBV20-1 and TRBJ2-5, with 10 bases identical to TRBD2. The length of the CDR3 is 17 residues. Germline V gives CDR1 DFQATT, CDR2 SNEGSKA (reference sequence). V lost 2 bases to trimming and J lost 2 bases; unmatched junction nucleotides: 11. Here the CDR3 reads CSARRGGGLARQETQYF. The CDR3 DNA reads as TGCAGTGCTAGAAGAGGGGGGGGACTAGCGAGGCAAGAGACCCAGTACTTC.

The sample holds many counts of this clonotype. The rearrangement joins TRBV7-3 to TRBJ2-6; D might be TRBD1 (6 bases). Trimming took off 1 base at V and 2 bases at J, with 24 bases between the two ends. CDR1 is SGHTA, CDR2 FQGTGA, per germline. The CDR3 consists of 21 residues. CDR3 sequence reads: CASSLIGTPGVNDAGANVLTF. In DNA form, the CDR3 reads TGTGCCAGCAGCTTAATTGGGACCCCAGGGGTTAACGACGCTGGGGCCAACGTCCTGACTTTC.

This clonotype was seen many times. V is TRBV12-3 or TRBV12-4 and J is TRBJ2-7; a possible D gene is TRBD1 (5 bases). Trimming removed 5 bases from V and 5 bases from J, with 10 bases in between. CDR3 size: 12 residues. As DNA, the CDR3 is TGTGCCAGCAGTCCTACAGGCCACGAGCAGTACTTC. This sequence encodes CASSPTGHEQYF.

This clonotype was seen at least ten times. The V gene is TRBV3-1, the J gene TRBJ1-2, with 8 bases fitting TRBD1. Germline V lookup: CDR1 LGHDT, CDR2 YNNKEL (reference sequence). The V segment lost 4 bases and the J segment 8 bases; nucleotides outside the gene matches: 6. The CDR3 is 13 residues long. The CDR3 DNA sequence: TGTGCCAGCAGCCGAGACAGGGGAGGCGGCTACACCTTC. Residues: CASSRDRGGGYTF.

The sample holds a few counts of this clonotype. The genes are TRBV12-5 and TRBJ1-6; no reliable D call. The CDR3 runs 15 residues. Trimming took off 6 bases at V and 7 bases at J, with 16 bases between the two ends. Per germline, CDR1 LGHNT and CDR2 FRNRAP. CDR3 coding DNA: TGTGCTAGTGGAGGCGGGCAAAACCCCAATTCACCCCTCCACTTT. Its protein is CASGGGQNPNSPLHF.

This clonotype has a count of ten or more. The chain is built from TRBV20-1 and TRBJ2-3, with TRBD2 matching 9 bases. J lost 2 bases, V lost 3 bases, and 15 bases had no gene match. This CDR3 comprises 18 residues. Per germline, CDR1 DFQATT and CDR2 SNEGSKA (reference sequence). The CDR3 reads CSASTREGHPIITDTQYF. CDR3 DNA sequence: TGCAGTGCTAGTACGCGGGAGGGCCACCCTATTATCACAGATACGCAGTATTTT.

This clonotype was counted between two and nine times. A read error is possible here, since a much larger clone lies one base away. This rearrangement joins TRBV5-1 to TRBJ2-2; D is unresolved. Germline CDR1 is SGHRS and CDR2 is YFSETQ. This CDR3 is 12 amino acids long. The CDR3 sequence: CDSSLGSGELFF. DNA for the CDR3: TGCGACAGCAGCTTGGGCTCCGGGGAGCTGTTTTTT.

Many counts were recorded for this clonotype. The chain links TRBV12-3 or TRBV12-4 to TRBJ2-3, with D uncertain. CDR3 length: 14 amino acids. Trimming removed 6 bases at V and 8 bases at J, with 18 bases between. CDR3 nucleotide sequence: TGTGCCAGCAGCCCTTCCCACTGGGTCGCTACGCAGTATTTT. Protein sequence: CASSPSHWVATQYF.

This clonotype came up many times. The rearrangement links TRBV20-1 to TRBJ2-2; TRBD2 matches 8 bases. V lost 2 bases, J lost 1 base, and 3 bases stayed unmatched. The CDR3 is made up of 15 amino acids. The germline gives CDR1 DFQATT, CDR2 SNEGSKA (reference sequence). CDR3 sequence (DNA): TGCAGTGCTAGACGAGCGGGAGAGAACACCGGGGAGCTGTTTTTT. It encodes CSARRAGENTGELFF.

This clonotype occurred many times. Here the CDR3 reads CAISGETTNEKLFF. In nucleotides, the CDR3 is TGTGCCATCAGTGGGGAGACAACTAATGAAAAACTGTTTTTT. The V and J genes are TRBV10-3 and TRBJ1-4; D unresolved. CDR1 is ENHRY and CDR2 is SYGVKD in the germline V gene. The CDR3 has 14 residues. Trimming removed 4 bases at V and 0 bases at J, with 6 bases between.

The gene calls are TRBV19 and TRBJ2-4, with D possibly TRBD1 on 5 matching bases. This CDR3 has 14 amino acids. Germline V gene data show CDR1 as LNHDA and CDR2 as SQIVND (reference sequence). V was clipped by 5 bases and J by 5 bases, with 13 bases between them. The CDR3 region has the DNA TGTGCCAGTAGTTTGATCACCAGGGAAAACATTCAGTACTTC. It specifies CASSLITRENIQYF.

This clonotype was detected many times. This CDR3 reads CSAAVGLRGNYEQYF. Written as DNA, the CDR3 is TGCAGTGCGGCCGTGGGCCTCCGAGGGAACTACGAGCAGTACTTC. V gene TRBV20-1 combines with J gene TRBJ2-7; possible D gene TRBD2, 5 bases. Germline-derived CDR1 and CDR2 are DFQATT and SNEGSKA (reference sequence). The length of the CDR3 is 15 residues. Trimming removed 6 bases from V and 3 bases from J, with 21 bases in between.

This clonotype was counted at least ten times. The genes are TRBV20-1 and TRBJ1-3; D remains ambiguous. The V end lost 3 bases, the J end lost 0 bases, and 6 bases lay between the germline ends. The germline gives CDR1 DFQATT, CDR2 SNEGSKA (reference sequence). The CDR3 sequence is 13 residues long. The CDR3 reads CSASLGSGNTIYF. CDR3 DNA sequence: TGCAGTGCTAGCCTGGGCTCTGGAAACACCATATATTTT.

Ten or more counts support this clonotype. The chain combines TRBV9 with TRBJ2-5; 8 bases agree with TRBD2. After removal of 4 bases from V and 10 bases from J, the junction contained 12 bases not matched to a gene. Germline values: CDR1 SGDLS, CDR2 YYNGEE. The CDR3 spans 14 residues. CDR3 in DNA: TGTGCCAGCAGCCCAGCAGGCGGGGGGCTCGACCAGTACTTC. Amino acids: CASSPAGGGLDQYF.